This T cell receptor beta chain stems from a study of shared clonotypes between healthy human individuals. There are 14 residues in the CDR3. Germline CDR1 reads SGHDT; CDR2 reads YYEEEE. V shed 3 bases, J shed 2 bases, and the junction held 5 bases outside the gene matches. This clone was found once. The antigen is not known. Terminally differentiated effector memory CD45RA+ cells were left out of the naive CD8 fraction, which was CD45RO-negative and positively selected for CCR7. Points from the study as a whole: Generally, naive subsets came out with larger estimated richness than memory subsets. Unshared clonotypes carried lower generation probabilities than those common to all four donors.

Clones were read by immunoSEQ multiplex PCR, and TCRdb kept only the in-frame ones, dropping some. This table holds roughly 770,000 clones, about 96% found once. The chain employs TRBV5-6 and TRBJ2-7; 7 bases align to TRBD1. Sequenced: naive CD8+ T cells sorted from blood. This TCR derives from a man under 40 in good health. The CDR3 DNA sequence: TGTGCCAGCAGCTACCGGGACAGTCCCTACGAGCAGTACTTC. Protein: CASSYRDSPYEQYF.